This passage covers 12 T cell receptor beta chains from one sample sequenced in a study of blood T cell repertoires in COVID-19 (dated by TCRdb to 2020 to 2022). Libraries were made using the immunoSEQ multiplex PCR assay. The table was pulled from immuneACCESS by TCRdb, which kept in-frame rearrangements only. Such tables lose some clones; where checked, under half of the loss comes from unresolved V genes, and the rest has no known cause. The sample table contains some 170,000 clones; only one count was recorded for approximately 88% of them. Of the sample, roughly a tenth falls within the top ten clones. Sequenced sample: peripheral blood. The receptors were sampled from a woman at least 80 years old with active or convalescent COVID-19.

The V gene is TRBV11-2, the J gene TRBJ1-1, with 8 bases aligning to TRBD1. CDR1 is SGHAT, CDR2 FQNNGV, per germline. The CDR3 consists of 15 residues. V shed 5 bases, J shed 1 base, and the junction held 6 bases outside the gene matches. This chain's CDR3 is CASSEQGGGNTEAFF. The CDR3 DNA reads TGTGCCAGCAGCGAACAGGGGGGCGGGAACACTGAAGCTTTCTTT.

This chain links TRBV6-6 with TRBJ1-5, with D unresolved. CDR3 length: 14 residues. Germline V CDR1 and CDR2: MNHNY, SVGAGI (reference sequence). V was clipped by 2 bases and J by 3 bases, with 8 bases between them. CDR3 sequence (DNA): TGTGCCAGCAGTTACGCAGAAATCAATCAGCCCCAGCATTTT. It codes for CASSYAEINQPQHF.

This clone showed up just once. The V and J genes are TRBV5-6 and TRBJ1-5; 9 nucleotides align to TRBD1. V lost 5 bases and J lost 6; bases outside the gene matches: 6. Germline V gene sequence: CDR1 SGHDT, CDR2 YYEEEE. CDR3 length: 14 amino acids. The CDR3 loop is CASSRGTGSQPQHF. The DNA of the CDR3 is TGTGCCAGCAGTCGCGGGACAGGGAGTCAGCCCCAGCATTTT.

The gene calls are TRBV5-1 and TRBJ2-1; 8 bases line up with TRBD1. J gave up 3 bases and V 2 bases, and 4 bases lay outside the gene matches. The CDR3 totals 15 residues. Per the germline V gene, CDR1 is SGHRS and CDR2 is YFSETQ. The CDR3 DNA is TGCGCCAGCAGCTTAGGGGGACAGGACTACAATGAGCAGTTCTTC. It is translated as CASSLGGQDYNEQFF.

This clone was recorded once. The chain carries TRBV2 and TRBJ1-1; 7 bases line up with TRBD1. The CDR3 has 12 amino acids. The germline CDR1 and CDR2 sequences are SNHLY and FYNNEI. V trimming: 7 bases; J trimming: 8 bases; junction bases outside the gene matches: 7. CDR3 DNA sequence: TGTGCCAGCAAATATGACAGGGACGAAGCTTTCTTT. Encoded protein: CASKYDRDEAFF. Together with reference TRBV2 and TRBJ1-1, the CDR3 gives the full variable domain: EPEVTQTPSHQVTQMGQEVILRCVPISNHLYFYWYRQILGQKVEFLVSFYNNEISEKSEIFDDQFSVERPDGSNFTLKIRSTKLEDSAMYFCASKYDRDEAFFGQGTRLTVV.

The J gene is TRBJ2-7, the V gene TRBV21-1; the table names TRBD1, a call not compared with the DNA. TRBV21-1 is a known pseudogene. The CDR3 is 16 residues long. CDR3 nucleotide sequence: TGTGCCAGCAGCAAAGCTCCGGGACAGGGGTTCTACGAGCAGTACTTC. Its protein product is CASSKAPGQGFYEQYF.

The table lists this clone with a count of one. The V call is TRBV19, the J call TRBJ1-1; D not resolved. The CDR3 length is 13 residues. V was shortened by 5 bases and J by 4 bases, with 11 bases between the two germline ends. Germline values: CDR1 LNHDA, CDR2 SQIVND (reference sequence). CDR3 DNA: TGTGCCAGTAGTGCCTCATCGGGCACTGAAGCTTTCTTT. This codes for CASSASSGTEAFF.

This clone was recorded once. This chain connects TRBV18 to TRBJ1-4, with D uncertain. The CDR3 runs 15 residues. V was clipped by 3 bases and J by 7 bases, with 15 bases between them. Germline V CDR1 and CDR2: KGHSH, LQKENI. The CDR3 DNA reads TGTGCCAGCTCACCGACGACCCGCTCGGGTGAAAAACTGTTTTTT. Translation gives CASSPTTRSGEKLFF.

This chain links TRBV27 with TRBJ1-6; no definite D call. Trimming shortened V by 5 bases and J by 4 bases, and 12 bases separated the two germline ends. This CDR3 comprises 15 residues. CDR1 is MNHEY, CDR2 SMNVEV, per germline (reference sequence). The CDR3 spells CASSEGPQYNSPLHF. The CDR3 DNA follows: TGTGCCAGCAGTGAGGGTCCTCAATATAATTCACCCCTCCACTTT.

This sequence joins TRBV3-1 (or the pseudogene TRBV3-2) and TRBJ2-3, with TRBD2 matching over 13 bases. Germline CDR1 is LGHDT and CDR2 is YNNKEL (reference sequence). Unmatched junction bases numbered 2, after V lost 4 bases and J lost 1 base. This CDR3 contains 16 residues. CDR3 amino acids: CASSRGLAGGTDTQYF. The CDR3 DNA sequence: TGTGCCAGCAGCCGAGGACTAGCGGGGGGCACAGATACGCAGTATTTT.

With respect to this clone: An end of the junction does not agree with germline; a read error may underlie this. The J gene is TRBJ2-1, the V gene TRBV19; 9 positions match TRBD1. CDR1 LNHDA and CDR2 SQIVND come from the germline V gene (reference sequence). The CDR3 has 15 residues. The CDR3 nucleotides are TGTGCCAGTAGTCTAGACAGGGGGGATTACAATGAGCAGTTCTTC. Protein: CASSLDRGDYNEQFF.

The rearrangement links TRBV19 to TRBJ1-1; perhaps TRBD1 as D (5 bases). The CDR3 is 15 residues long. CDR1 and CDR2 from the germline V gene are LNHDA and SQIVND (reference sequence). Trimming stripped 6 bases from V and 7 bases from J, with 21 bases between. CDR3 in DNA: TGTGCCAGTAGCGAGGTGGGGGGGATTACCGTTGAAGCTTTCTTT. This codes for CASSEVGGITVEAFF. Combining the CDR3 with reference TRBV19 and TRBJ1-1 gives the whole variable domain DGGITQSPKYLFRKEGQNVTLSCEQNLNHDAMYWYRQDPGQGLRLIYYSQIVNDFQKGDIAEGYSVSREKKESFPLTVTSAQKNPTAFYLCASSEVGGITVEAFFGQGTRLTVV.